One and the same sample provided the 3 T cell receptor beta chains below, sequenced in a study of control samples from healthy donors and cancer patients. The table came from immunoSEQ multiplex PCR; TCRdb's copy has only in-frame clones and leaves some out. The table includes tens of thousands of clones, roughly 94% detected once. The sequenced material came from blood. The source is a young man in good health.

This chain joins TRBV19 and TRBJ1-5; perhaps TRBD1 as D (5 bases). This CDR3 comprises 16 residues. CDR1 and CDR2 from the germline V gene are LNHDA and SQIVND (reference sequence). V lost 3 bases, J lost 4 bases, and 16 bases lay in between. CDR3 in DNA: TGTGCCAGTAGTATCCGGGGCAGGGTGGGGAATCAGCCCCAGCATTTT. Translated, it gives CASSIRGRVGNQPQHF.

The V call is TRBV20-1, the J call TRBJ2-7; D unresolved. Germline V CDR1 and CDR2: DFQATT, SNEGSKA (reference sequence). Deletions cut 5 bases from V and 4 bases from J, with 9 bases between. The length of the CDR3 is 11 residues. The CDR3 DNA reads as TGCAGTGCTCCGCTAGTGTACGAGCAGTACTTC. This encodes CSAPLVYEQYF.

V usage is TRBV5-6 and J usage is TRBJ1-2; a weak D match, TRBD1 (6 bases). The ends were cut back, 4 bases at V and 8 bases at J, with 18 bases in the middle. This CDR3 contains 14 residues. Germline CDR1 reads SGHDT; CDR2 reads YYEEEE. The CDR3 nucleotides are TGTGCCAGCAGCCTGGGGGCAGGGGCGGACGGCTACACCTTC. Amino acids: CASSLGAGADGYTF.